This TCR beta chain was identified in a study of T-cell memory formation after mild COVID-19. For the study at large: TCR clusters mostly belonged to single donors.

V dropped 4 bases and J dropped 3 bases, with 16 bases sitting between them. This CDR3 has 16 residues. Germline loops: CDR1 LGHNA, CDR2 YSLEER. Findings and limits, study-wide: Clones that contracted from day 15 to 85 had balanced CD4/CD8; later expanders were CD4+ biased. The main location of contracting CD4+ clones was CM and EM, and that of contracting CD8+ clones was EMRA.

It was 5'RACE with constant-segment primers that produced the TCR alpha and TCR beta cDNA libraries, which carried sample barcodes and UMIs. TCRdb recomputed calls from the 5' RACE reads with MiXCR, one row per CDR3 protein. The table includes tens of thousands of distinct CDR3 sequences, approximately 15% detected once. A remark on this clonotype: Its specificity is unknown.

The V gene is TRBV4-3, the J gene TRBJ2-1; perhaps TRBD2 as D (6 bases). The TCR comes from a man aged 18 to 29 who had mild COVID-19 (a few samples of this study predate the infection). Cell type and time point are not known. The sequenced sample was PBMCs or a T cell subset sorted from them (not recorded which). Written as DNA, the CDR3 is TGCGCCAGCAGCCCGGGCGCGCGGGGAGTCTACAATGAGCAGTTCTTC. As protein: CASSPGARGVYNEQFF.